A selection of T cell receptor beta chains follows, all from one sample in a study of T cell changes during pregnancy in multiple sclerosis. Assay used: immunoSEQ multiplex PCR; TCRdb lists only in-frame clones, some missing. The table shows about 44,000 clones, with approximately 96% occurring only once. The material sequenced was peripheral blood, taken in the second trimester of pregnancy. Every receptor here comes from a female donor with multiple sclerosis, enrolled in a pregnancy study. The CDR3 runs from the conserved cysteine through the conserved F or W. D genes are given only for firm matches. Only some rows state a clone size, as once, few, many or a class for expanded clones.

>TRBJ2-1|-|TRBD2|TRBV14
CASSLVAGAYNEQFF
TGTGCCAGCAGTCTAGTGGCGGGAGCCTACAATGAGCAGTTCTTC
>TRBJ1-1|-|-|TRBV19
CASRAQGYGDTEAFF
TGTGCCAGTAGGGCCCAGGGGTACGGGGACACTGAAGCTTTCTTT
>TRBJ2-3|once|TRBD2|TRBV7-2
CASSLSATSNPDTQYF
TGTGCCAGCAGCTTAAGTGCGACTAGCAACCCAGATACGCAGTATTTT
>TRBJ2-3|-|-|TRBV4-1
CASSQEGGAGLEADTQYF
TGCGCCAGCAGCCAAGAGGGTGGTGCAGGGTTAGAGGCAGATACGCAGTATTTT
>TRBJ1-3|once|-|TRBV10-1
CASSEYDSPSGNTIYF
TGCGCCAGCAGTGAGTACGACAGCCCCTCTGGAAACACCATATATTTT
>TRBJ2-2|-|-|TRBV30
CAWSPTGSGELFF
TGTGCCTGGAGTCCCACAGGGTCCGGGGAGCTGTTTTTT
>TRBJ1-1|-|-|TRBV7-3
CASSPGEGSSTEAFF
TGTGCCAGCAGCCCCGGGGAGGGCTCGAGCACTGAAGCTTTCTTT
>TRBJ2-1|-|TRBD2|TRBV7-3
CASSLDGTTFDEQFF
TGTGCCAGCAGCTTAGACGGGACTACGTTCGATGAGCAGTTCTTC
>TRBJ2-7|-|-|TRBV5-6
CASSFRGEQYF
TGTGCCAGCAGCTTTCGGGGCGAGCAGTACTTC
>TRBJ1-1|-|TRBD1|TRBV7-2
CASSLTGGKSAEAFF
TGTGCCAGCAGCTTAACAGGGGGGAAGTCGGCTGAAGCTTTCTTT
>TRBJ2-1|-|-|TRBV4-3
CASSERGRSGGLEQFF
TGCGCCAGCAGCGAAAGAGGACGGTCGGGGGGCCTTGAGCAGTTCTTC
>TRBJ1-1|-|TRBD1|TRBV5-1
CASSPGPGQGDTEAFF
TGCGCCAGCAGCCCGGGCCCGGGACAGGGGGACACTGAAGCTTTCTTT
>TRBJ2-5|-|TRBD2|TRBV7-3
CASIHPGLAGGVETQYF
TGTGCCAGCATCCATCCGGGACTAGCGGGAGGGGTAGAGACCCAGTACTTC
>TRBJ2-1|-|-|TRBV5-1
CASSLQGPYNEQFF
TGCGCCAGCAGCTTACAGGGCCCCTACAATGAGCAGTTCTTC
>TRBJ1-1|-|-|TRBV7-9
CASSLGRGTYAPGTEAFF
TGTGCCAGCAGCTTAGGGAGGGGAACATACGCGCCCGGGACTGAAGCTTTCTTT
>TRBJ1-1|-|-|TRBV29-1
CSVEPHAGRTEAFF
TGCAGCGTTGAACCCCACGCGGGACGCACTGAAGCTTTCTTT
>TRBJ1-5|-|TRBD1|TRBV27
CASRRPGGDQPQHF
TGTGCCAGCAGACGTCCAGGGGGCGATCAGCCCCAGCATTTT
>TRBJ2-7|few|-|TRBV6-1
CASSATTGGAYEQYF
TGTGCCAGCAGCGCTACCACAGGGGGGGCCTACGAGCAGTACTTC
>TRBJ2-7|-|-|TRBV28
CASSVPGNTYEQYF
TGTGCCAGCAGTGTCCCCGGGAACACCTACGAGCAGTACTTC
>TRBJ1-4|-|TRBD1|TRBV2
CASNSGTGLEKLFF
TGTGCCAGCAATTCCGGGACAGGGCTTGAAAAACTGTTTTTT
>TRBJ2-6|-|TRBD1|TRBV10-2
CASNAPAGTGAPGANVLTF
TGCGCCAGCAATGCGCCCGCCGGGACAGGGGCCCCTGGGGCCAACGTCCTGACTTTC
>TRBJ2-4|-|-|TRBV5-1
CASSSGDPLAKNIQYF
TGCGCCAGCAGCTCAGGGGACCCCCTAGCCAAAAACATTCAGTACTTC
>TRBJ2-7|-|TRBD2|TRBV9
CASLAWPLLSGSFYEQYF
TGTGCCAGCCTGGCATGGCCACTCCTTAGCGGGAGTTTCTACGAGCAGTACTTC
>TRBJ1-1|once|TRBD1|TRBV7-9
CASSLWTGAMNTEAFF
TGTGCCAGCAGCTTGTGGACAGGGGCGATGAACACTGAAGCTTTCTTT
>TRBJ2-7|-|TRBD2|TRBV5-1
CASTLYAGESGEQYF
TGCGCCAGCACCCTTTATGCGGGAGAATCGGGCGAGCAGTACTTC
>TRBJ2-5|-|TRBD2|TRBV14
CASSPVSGGGETQYF
TGTGCCAGCAGCCCGGTTAGCGGGGGCGGCGAGACCCAGTACTTC
>TRBJ2-7|-|-|TRBV29-1
CSVEDIYEQYF
TGCAGCGTTGAGGACATCTACGAGCAGTACTTC
>TRBJ1-5|-|-|TRBV7-9
CASSLALTDYSNQPQHF
TGTGCCAGCAGCTTAGCGCTTACGGACTATAGCAATCAGCCCCAGCATTTT
>TRBJ2-1|-|TRBD2|TRBV12-5
CASGSGGLAGYNEQFF
TGTGCTAGTGGTTCGGGGGGACTAGCGGGCTACAATGAGCAGTTCTTC
>TRBJ2-1|-|-|TRBV11-2
CASGEGSSYNEQFF
TGTGCCAGCGGAGAGGGAAGCTCCTACAATGAGCAGTTCTTC
>TRBJ2-1|-|-|TRBV7-2
CASSLRGGYNEQFF
TGTGCCAGCAGCTTACGGGGAGGCTACAATGAGCAGTTCTTC
>TRBJ2-3|-|-|TRBV6-5
CASSYTGQGYTDTQYF
TGTGCCAGCAGTTATACGGGACAAGGGTACACAGATACGCAGTATTTT
>TRBJ2-3|-|TRBD2|TRBV5-4
CASRRRTSGGPADTQYF
TGTGCCAGCAGAAGGAGGACTAGCGGGGGGCCGGCAGATACGCAGTATTTT
>TRBJ1-1|-|TRBD1|TRBV5-1
CASSLPRGNTEAFF
TGCGCCAGCAGCTTGCCCAGGGGGAATACTGAAGCTTTCTTT
>TRBJ1-2|once|-|TRBV6-1
CASSSRDGDSGYTF
TGTGCCAGCAGTTCCCGGGATGGTGATAGCGGCTACACCTTC
>TRBJ2-7|-|TRBD2|TRBV19
CASSIAGGQTYEQYF
TGTGCCAGTAGTATAGCGGGAGGGCAAACTTACGAGCAGTACTTC
>TRBJ2-5|-|TRBD2|TRBV18
CASSPRGGSMETQYF
TGTGCCAGCTCACCACGGGGCGGGAGTATGGAGACCCAGTACTTC
>TRBJ2-5|-|TRBD2|TRBV11-3
CASSLGPAGRETQYF
TGTGCCAGCAGCTTAGGGCCAGCGGGGAGAGAGACCCAGTACTTC
>TRBJ1-5|-|-|TRBV28
CASTLGVNSQPQHF
TGTGCCAGCACTCTGGGAGTTAATAGTCAGCCCCAGCATTTT
>TRBJ2-7|-|-|TRBV7-9
CASSLTSAVHYEQYF
TGTGCCAGCAGCTTAACGTCCGCGGTACACTACGAGCAGTACTTC
>TRBJ2-1|-|TRBD2|TRBV10-2
CASRPGLAGDNEQFF
TGCGCCAGCAGGCCAGGGCTAGCGGGGGACAATGAGCAGTTCTTC
>TRBJ2-7|-|TRBD2|TRBV5-1
CASSLTLPTSGRWNEQYF
TGCGCCAGCAGCTTAACCCTTCCCACTAGCGGGAGATGGAACGAGCAGTACTTC
>TRBJ2-7|-|TRBD2|TRBV2
CASSEAGLAGEQYF
TGTGCCAGCAGTGAAGCCGGACTAGCGGGCGAGCAGTACTTC
>TRBJ1-5|-|TRBD1|TRBV27
CASSPLGQFKSNQPQHF
TGTGCCAGCAGTCCTTTGGGACAGTTTAAGAGCAATCAGCCCCAGCATTTT
>TRBJ2-3|-|TRBD2|TRBV14
CASSQSWGSGFPDTQYF
TGTGCCAGCAGCCAAAGTTGGGGTAGCGGGTTTCCAGATACGCAGTATTTT
>TRBJ2-7|once|-|TRBV7-9
CASSRGQNYEQYF
TGTGCCAGCAGCCGTGGACAGAACTACGAGCAGTACTTC